One sample yielded the 15 T cell receptor beta chains listed below, sequenced in a study of immune evolution from preneoplasia to lung adenocarcinoma. Generated by immunoSEQ multiplex PCR, the TCRdb table keeps only in-frame clones and is missing some. The table shows about 41,000 clones, with roughly four fifths occurring only once. Material for sequencing was FFPE invasive lung adenocarcinoma tissue. The receptors originated from a person between 60 and 69 years old with lung adenocarcinoma.

The chain has TRBV7-2 and TRBJ2-1; D unclear. Trimming stripped 5 bases from V and 3 bases from J, with 14 bases between. This CDR3 comprises 15 residues. Per germline, CDR1 SGHTA and CDR2 FQGNSA. Here the CDR3 DNA reads TGTGCCAGCAGCGATTGGGGTCAGTACTACAATGAGCAGTTCTTC. Encoded protein: CASSDWGQYYNEQFF. Using reference TRBV7-2 and TRBJ2-1 for the parts outside the CDR3, the full variable domain is GAGVSQSPSNKVTEKGKDVELRCDPISGHTALYWYRQSLGQGLEFLIYFQGNSAPDKSGLPSDRFSAERTGGSVSTLTIQRTQQEDSAVYLCASSDWGQYYNEQFFGPGTRLTVL.

The V gene is TRBV18, the J gene TRBJ2-7; TRBD1 matches 8 bases. CDR1 is KGHSH, CDR2 LQKENI, per germline. The V gene end was trimmed by 2 bases and the J gene end by 5 bases; junction bases not matched to a gene: 5. The CDR3 length is 14 residues. CDR3 sequence reads: CASSPYAGGNEQYF. The CDR3, as DNA: TGTGCCAGCTCACCATACGCAGGGGGCAACGAGCAGTACTTC.

In this sample, this clone turned up a few times. This rearrangement joins TRBV18 to TRBJ1-2, with 10 bases aligning to TRBD1. J gave up 1 base and V 8 bases, and 10 bases lay outside the gene matches. Germline CDR1 reads KGHSH; CDR2 reads LQKENI. CDR3 size: 16 residues. The CDR3 region is CASTRQGADLNYGYTF. The CDR3 DNA reads TGTGCCAGCACCCGACAGGGGGCCGACCTTAACTATGGCTACACCTTC.

The J gene is TRBJ2-5, the V gene TRBV19; 8 bases agree with TRBD2. In germline, CDR1 is LNHDA, CDR2 SQIVND (reference sequence). The CDR3 sequence is 15 residues long. V shed 3 bases and J 4 bases; nucleotides not matched to a gene: 7. The CDR3 DNA is TGTGCCAGTAGTATGTCGCTAGCGGGCGTAGAGACCCAGTACTTC. It yields the protein CASSMSLAGVETQYF. Based on the CDR3 plus reference TRBV19 and TRBJ2-5, the full variable domain is DGGITQSPKYLFRKEGQNVTLSCEQNLNHDAMYWYRQDPGQGLRLIYYSQIVNDFQKGDIAEGYSVSREKKESFPLTVTSAQKNPTAFYLCASSMSLAGVETQYFGPGTRLLVL.

This clone was detected a few times. The rearrangement uses TRBV10-1 and TRBJ2-7, with a tentative D call TRBD1 (5 bases). Between the trimmed V and J ends, which lost 5 bases and 6 bases, there was a span of 17 bases. Germline V gene data show CDR1 as WNHNN and CDR2 as SYGVQD (reference sequence). The CDR3 runs to 14 residues. CDR3 amino acids: CASSPQAGYGEQYF. CDR3 bases: TGCGCCAGCAGTCCGCAGGCAGGGTATGGCGAGCAGTACTTC.

The V and J genes are TRBV7-2 and TRBJ2-7, with D perhaps TRBD1 (6 bases). Trimming cost V 5 bases and J 7 bases, with 24 bases left between them. The CDR3 consists of 16 residues. Looked up from germline, CDR1 is SGHTA and CDR2 is FQGNSA. CDR3 protein: CASSPSVGTQGWEQYF. CDR3 coding DNA: TGTGCCAGCAGCCCATCTGTAGGGACCCAGGGGTGGGAGCAGTACTTC. The whole variable domain, remainder taken from reference TRBV7-2 and TRBJ2-7, is GAGVSQSPSNKVTEKGKDVELRCDPISGHTALYWYRQSLGQGLEFLIYFQGNSAPDKSGLPSDRFSAERTGGSVSTLTIQRTQQEDSAVYLCASSPSVGTQGWEQYFGPGTRLTVT.

This clone was seen a handful of times. The rearrangement joins TRBV29-1 to TRBJ2-3; D not certain. V dropped 4 bases and J dropped 6 bases, with 5 bases sitting between them. The CDR3 has 10 residues. Germline CDR1 reads SQVTM; CDR2 reads ANQGSEA. CDR3 in amino acids: CSVAVDTQYF. DNA of the CDR3: TGCAGCGTTGCCGTGGATACGCAGTATTTT.

This clone was detected only a few times. The genes are TRBV7-8 and TRBJ2-3, with TRBD1 matching over 10 bases. With 2 bases clipped from V and 2 bases from J, the junction kept 10 bases outside the gene matches. CDR1 is SGHVS, CDR2 FQNEAQ, per germline. The CDR3 totals 18 residues. The DNA of the CDR3 is TGTGCCAGCAGCTTAATCGGTATAGGGACAGGGGACACAGATACGCAGTATTTT. This encodes CASSLIGIGTGDTDTQYF.

Worth noting for this clone: In the same sample, other DNA sequences code for this CDR3. The V and J genes are TRBV28 and TRBJ1-5, with TRBD1 as a possible D gene (5 bases). Trimming removed 2 bases from V and 7 bases from J, with 6 bases in between. The germline gives CDR1 MDHEN, CDR2 SYDVKM. The CDR3 has 12 amino acids. The CDR3 loop is CASSLRGQPQHF. DNA of the CDR3: TGTGCCAGCAGTTTAAGGGGCCAGCCCCAGCATTTT.

J is TRBJ2-5 and V is TRBV7-1; D is perhaps TRBD2 (5 bases). TRBV7-1 qualifies as an ORF whose function is uncertain. V was pared by 3 bases and J by 1 base, with 9 bases between. CDR3 length: 14 amino acids. CDR3 DNA: TGTGCCAGCAGCTCCGGACTGCTCCAAGAGACCCAGTACTTC. The encoded protein is CASSSGLLQETQYF.

The chain couples TRBV11-2 to TRBJ2-2; the D is unclear. V lost 5 bases and J 3 bases, leaving 4 bases between the germline ends. In germline, CDR1 is SGHAT, CDR2 FQNNGV. CDR3 size: 12 residues. The CDR3 reads CASSLYTGELFF. DNA for the CDR3: TGTGCCAGCAGCCTTTACACCGGGGAGCTGTTTTTT.

Only one count was recorded for this clone. This rearrangement joins TRBV18 to TRBJ2-4; D not certain. V lost 6 bases, J lost 8 bases, and 8 bases lay in between. Germline V CDR1 and CDR2: KGHSH, LQKENI. The CDR3 consists of 11 residues. The CDR3 bases are TGTGCCAGCTCGACCTCAGACATTCAGTACTTC. This encodes CASSTSDIQYF.

The chain employs TRBV4-1 and TRBJ2-5; D remains ambiguous. Germline V gene data show CDR1 as MGHRA and CDR2 as YSYEKL. V lost 0 bases, J lost 4 bases, and 18 bases lay in between. This CDR3 region has 17 residues. This chain's CDR3 is CASSQDSPGRSGETQYF. CDR3 DNA sequence: TGCGCCAGCAGCCAAGATAGCCCAGGTCGATCGGGAGAGACCCAGTACTTC.

The rearrangement uses TRBV6-5 and TRBJ2-2; D might be TRBD2 (5 bases). CDR3 length equals 16 residues. V was clipped by 4 bases and J by 0 bases, with 12 bases between them. Germline V CDR1 and CDR2: MNHEY, SVGAGI. CDR3 DNA: TGTGCCAGCAGTTTTCGGGATACCACGAACACCGGGGAGCTGTTTTTT. Its translation is CASSFRDTTNTGELFF.

This clone appeared a single time. This sequence joins TRBV4-1 and TRBJ2-1; D unclear. The V end was cut by 0 bases, the J end by 0 bases, with 12 bases between. CDR1 is MGHRA and CDR2 is YSYEKL in the germline V gene. The CDR3 covers 17 residues. The CDR3 reads CASSQDGFFGSYNEQFF. As DNA, the CDR3 is TGCGCCAGCAGCCAAGACGGGTTTTTCGGCTCCTACAATGAGCAGTTCTTC.